The 5 T cell receptor beta chains below were found in one sample sequenced in a study of neoadjuvant anti-PD-1 for oral cavity cancer. Time point here: after neoadjuvant nivolumab, at surgical resection. Profiling relied on immunoSEQ multiplex PCR, and the TCRdb table lists in-frame clones only, not all of them. This table holds roughly 13,000 clones, nearly 75% found once. Material: PBMCs, obtained after nivolumab (anti-PD-1) treatment. Receptor source: a person aged 35 to 85 with oral cavity squamous cell carcinoma.

In nucleotides, the CDR3 is TGTGCCAGCAGTTTAAAGGGGGCCCCCCTCGCCGAGCAGTACTTC. Translated, it gives CASSLKGAPLAEQYF. The V gene is TRBV27, the J gene TRBJ2-7, with TRBD1 matching 7 bases. The CDR3 spans 15 residues. J lost 6 bases, V lost 2 bases, and 10 bases had no gene match. Germline values: CDR1 MNHEY, CDR2 SMNVEV (reference sequence).

The V gene is TRBV11-2, the J gene TRBJ2-3, with 7 bases aligning to TRBD2. There are 14 residues in the CDR3. V was pared by 3 bases and J by 4 bases, with 4 bases of the junction left unmatched. Germline values: CDR1 SGHAT, CDR2 FQNNGV. The CDR3 nucleotides read TGTGCCAGCAGCTTTTCGGGACTACCAGATACGCAGTATTTT. Translated: CASSFSGLPDTQYF.

This rearrangement joins TRBV9 to TRBJ1-2; 8 nucleotides agree with TRBD1. The CDR3 covers 15 residues. Trimming took 3 bases from V and 4 from J; bases not matched to a gene: 8. CDR1 SGDLS and CDR2 YYNGEE come from the germline V gene. The CDR3 protein is CASSETTGVLYGYTF. Here the CDR3 DNA reads TGTGCCAGCAGCGAGACGACAGGGGTACTCTATGGCTACACCTTC.

The rearrangement links TRBV29-1 to TRBJ2-5; perhaps TRBD1 as D (6 bases). The V gene lost 4 bases and the J gene lost 2 bases, with 23 bases spanning the gap. The CDR3 spans 17 residues. The germline CDR1 and CDR2 sequences are SQVTM and ANQGSEA. CDR3 sequence (DNA): TGCAGCGTTGGGCTAAACTACTATGGACAGAAGCAAGAGACCCAGTACTTC. Amino acid sequence: CSVGLNYYGQKQETQYF.

The table lists this clone with a count of one. V is TRBV6-6 and J is TRBJ1-2; TRBD1 matches 7 bases. The CDR3 consists of 12 residues. Unmatched junction bases numbered 1, after V lost 3 bases and J lost 6 bases. Germline values: CDR1 MNHNY, CDR2 SVGAGI (reference sequence). Here the CDR3 DNA reads TGTGCCAGCAGTTATACAGGGGATGGCTACACCTTC. Residues: CASSYTGDGYTF.